Listed here are 13 T cell receptor beta chains from one sample, sequenced in a study of T cells in localized non-small cell lung cancer. The data were produced by immunoSEQ multiplex PCR, yet TCRdb's version contains in-frame clones alone and is incomplete. The table shows tens of thousands of clones, with 80% occurring only once. The material sequenced was peripheral blood, taken before any cancer treatment. Every receptor here comes from a female donor of 60 years or more with stage I lung adenocarcinoma.

The chain uses TRBV20-1 and TRBJ1-2, with D unclear. The CDR3 sequence is 11 residues long. Germline-derived CDR1 and CDR2 are DFQATT and SNEGSKA (reference sequence). Trimming shortened V by 6 bases and J by 8 bases, and 13 bases separated the two germline ends. CDR3 sequence reads: CSAYGNGGYTF. The CDR3 coding sequence is TGCAGTGCGTACGGGAACGGGGGCTACACCTTC.

The rearrangement links TRBV28 to TRBJ2-2; no definite D call. V dropped 6 bases and J dropped 2 bases, with 16 bases sitting between them. The germline gives CDR1 MDHEN, CDR2 SYDVKM. The CDR3 extends over 16 amino acids. CDR3 bases: TGTGCCAGCAGCTACAACGGGCTTGGTAACACCGGGGAGCTGTTTTTT. It encodes CASSYNGLGNTGELFF.

The CDR3 here is CASSQGLNQPQHF. DNA for the CDR3: TGTGCCAGCAGCCAGGGTCTAAACCAGCCCCAGCATTTT. The chain recombines TRBV5-6 with TRBJ1-5; D is possibly TRBD1 (5 bases). The CDR3 is made up of 13 amino acids. Germline V gives CDR1 SGHDT, CDR2 YYEEEE. Trimming left V 4 bases short and J 7 bases short, with 12 bases between.

The chain recombines TRBV4-2 with TRBJ1-2; D unresolved. The CDR3 runs to 15 residues. The V end was cut by 1 base, the J end by 11 bases, with 20 bases between. Germline CDR1 reads LGHNA; CDR2 reads YNFKEQ. CDR3 sequence reads: CASSQGLVGPVSYTF. The CDR3 DNA follows: TGTGCCAGCAGCCAAGGATTGGTCGGTCCGGTCAGTTACACCTTC.

The J gene is TRBJ2-3, the V gene TRBV7-2, with TRBD1 matching 9 bases. The CDR3 runs to 15 residues. Germline CDR1 SGHTA, CDR2 FQGNSA. With V trimmed by 7 bases and J by 2 bases, 7 bases remained unmatched. CDR3: CASIRDRGFTDTQYF. The CDR3 region has the DNA TGTGCCAGCATTCGAGACAGGGGGTTCACAGATACGCAGTATTTT.

J is TRBJ1-4 and V is TRBV2, with TRBD1 matching 9 bases. Unmatched junction bases numbered 9, after V lost 7 bases and J lost 6 bases. The CDR3 sequence is 15 residues long. CDR1 and CDR2 (germline): SNHLY, FYNNEI. DNA for the CDR3: TGTGCCAGCATATCCCCACAGGGGGCGGATGAAAAACTGTTTTTT. Translated: CASISPQGADEKLFF.

The chain has TRBV7-7 and TRBJ2-7, with 8 bases identical to TRBD1. With V trimmed by 1 base and J by 2 bases, 4 bases remained unmatched. This CDR3 comprises 15 residues. Germline-derived CDR1 and CDR2 are SSHAT and FNYEAQ (reference sequence). The CDR3 here is CASSLGTGSPYEQYF. The CDR3 coding sequence is TGTGCCAGCAGCTTAGGGACAGGGAGTCCCTACGAGCAGTACTTC.

This clone was observed a few times. V is TRBV7-9 and J is TRBJ2-1; 7 bases are a match to TRBD2. CDR3 size: 17 residues. Germline lookup yields CDR1 SEHNR and CDR2 FQNEAQ (reference sequence). The junction had 15 bases not matched to a gene; V was cut back by 5 bases and J by 5 bases. CDR3 amino acids: CASSPLWGAGIDNEQFF. The CDR3 region has the DNA TGTGCCAGCAGCCCTTTGTGGGGAGCGGGGATAGACAATGAGCAGTTCTTC.

The chain uses TRBV27 and TRBJ2-1; 10 bases line up with TRBD2. Germline assignment: CDR1 MNHEY and CDR2 SMNVEV (reference sequence). The CDR3 is 18 residues long. The V and J ends lost 3 bases and 0 bases, in that order; junction bases with no gene match: 8. The CDR3 loop is CASSLWASGGSSYNEQFF. CDR3 bases: TGTGCCAGCAGTTTGTGGGCTAGCGGGGGAAGCTCCTACAATGAGCAGTTCTTC.

The chain joins TRBV27 to TRBJ2-6; weak D call: TRBD2 (5 bases). This CDR3 is 19 amino acids long. From germline, CDR1 is MNHEY and CDR2 SMNVEV (reference sequence). The V gene lost 0 bases and the J gene lost 0 bases, with 15 bases spanning the gap. The CDR3 coding sequence is TGTGCCAGCAGTTTATCCACTAGACCCCTAAGCTCTGGGGCCAACGTCCTGACTTTC. This sequence encodes CASSLSTRPLSSGANVLTF.

This chain joins TRBV7-8 and TRBJ1-1; no reliable D call. The V gene's germline CDR1 is SGHVS and CDR2 FQNEAQ. This CDR3 has 13 amino acids. Between the trimmed V and J ends, which lost 0 bases and 5 bases, there was a span of 7 bases. CDR3 in amino acids: CASSLAAPTEAFF. The CDR3 bases are TGTGCCAGCAGCTTAGCGGCCCCTACTGAAGCTTTCTTT.

The chain recombines TRBV10-3 with TRBJ2-3, with D possibly TRBD1 on 5 matching bases. With 3 bases removed from V and 0 bases from J, the gap between germline ends came to 10 bases. From germline, CDR1 is ENHRY and CDR2 SYGVKD. CDR3 length: 15 amino acids. The CDR3 loop reads CAISEGAGSTDTQYF. CDR3 bases: TGTGCCATCAGTGAAGGGGCAGGTAGCACAGATACGCAGTATTTT.

The chain couples TRBV25-1 to TRBJ1-2, with 9 bases lining up with TRBD1. Unmatched junction bases numbered 16, after V lost 2 bases and J lost 6 bases. Germline CDR1 reads MGHDK; CDR2 reads SYGVNS. The CDR3 consists of 18 residues. The CDR3 loop is CASSEIFCIHRGRDGYTF. The CDR3 DNA sequence: TGTGCCAGCAGTGAAATATTTTGTATTCACAGGGGGCGCGATGGCTACACCTTC.